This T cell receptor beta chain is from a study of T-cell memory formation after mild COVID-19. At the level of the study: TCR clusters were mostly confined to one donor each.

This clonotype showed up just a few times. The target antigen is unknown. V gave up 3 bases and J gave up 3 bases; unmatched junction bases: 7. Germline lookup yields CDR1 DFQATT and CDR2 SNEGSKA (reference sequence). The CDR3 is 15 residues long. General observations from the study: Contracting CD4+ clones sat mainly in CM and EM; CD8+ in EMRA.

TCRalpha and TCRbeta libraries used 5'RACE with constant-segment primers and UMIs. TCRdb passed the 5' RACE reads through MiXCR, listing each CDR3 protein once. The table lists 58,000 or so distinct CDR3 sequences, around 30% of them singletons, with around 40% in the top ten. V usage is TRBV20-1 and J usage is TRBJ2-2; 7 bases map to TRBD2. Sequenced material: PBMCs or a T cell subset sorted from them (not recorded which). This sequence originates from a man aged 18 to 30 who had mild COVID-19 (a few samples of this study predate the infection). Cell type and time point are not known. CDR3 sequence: CSASGGLTYTGELFF. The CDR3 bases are TGCAGTGCTAGTGGGGGACTAACGTACACCGGGGAGCTGTTTTTT.